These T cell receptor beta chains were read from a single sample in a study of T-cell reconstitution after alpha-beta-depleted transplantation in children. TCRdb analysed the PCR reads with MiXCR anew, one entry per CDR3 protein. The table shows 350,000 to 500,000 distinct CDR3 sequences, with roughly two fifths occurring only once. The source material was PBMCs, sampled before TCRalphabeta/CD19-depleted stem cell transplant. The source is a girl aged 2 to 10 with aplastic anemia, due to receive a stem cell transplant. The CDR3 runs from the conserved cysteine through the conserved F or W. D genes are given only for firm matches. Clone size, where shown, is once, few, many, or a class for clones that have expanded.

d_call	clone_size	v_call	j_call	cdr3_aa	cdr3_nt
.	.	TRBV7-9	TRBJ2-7	CASSSRGTPYEQYF	TGTGCCAGCAGCTCCCGCGGGACACCTTACGAGCAGTACTTC
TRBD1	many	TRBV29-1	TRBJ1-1	CSVRQGVAEAFF	TGCAGCGTGCGACAGGGAGTGGCTGAAGCTTTCTTT
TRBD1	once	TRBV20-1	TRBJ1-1	CSARVRTGAPVDFF	TGCAGTGCTAGAGTGCGGACAGGGGCCCCAGTAGATTTCTTT
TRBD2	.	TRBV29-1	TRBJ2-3	CSVLHSGRADTQYF	TGCAGCGTTCTGCATAGCGGGAGGGCAGATACGCAGTATTTT
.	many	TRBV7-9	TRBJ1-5	CASSRTGDDQPQHF	TGTGCCAGCAGTCGGACCGGGGACGATCAGCCCCAGCATTTT
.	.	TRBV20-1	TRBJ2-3	CSAGSPGYSDYTDTQYF	TGCAGTGCTGGCAGTCCCGGTTACTCCGATTACACAGATACGCAGTATTTT
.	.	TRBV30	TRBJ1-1	CAWSTRGGGEAFF	TGTGCCTGGAGTACCCGAGGAGGGGGAGAAGCTTTCTTT
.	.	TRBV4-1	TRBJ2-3	CASSQESRGADTQYF	TGCGCCAGCAGCCAAGAATCGAGGGGGGCAGATACGCAGTATTTT
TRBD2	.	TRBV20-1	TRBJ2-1	CSAIRTSSYNEQFF	TGCAGTGCGATACGGACTAGCTCCTACAATGAGCAGTTCTTC
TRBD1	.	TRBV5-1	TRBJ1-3	CASSWTGQGEGNTIYF	TGCGCCAGCAGCTGGACGGGACAGGGGGAAGGAAACACCATATATTTT
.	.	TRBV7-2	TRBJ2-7	CASSLVSWNEQYF	TGTGCCAGCAGCTTAGTCTCCTGGAACGAGCAGTACTTC
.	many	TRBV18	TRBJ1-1	CASSPSRGRVNTEAFF	TGTGCCAGCTCACCCTCCAGGGGCAGGGTGAACACTGAAGCTTTCTTT
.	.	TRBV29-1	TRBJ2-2	CSVQRSYTGELFF	TGCAGCGTTCAACGCAGTTACACCGGGGAGCTGTTTTTT
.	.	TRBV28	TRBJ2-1	CASSTWTGKNNEQFF	TGTGCCAGCAGTACCTGGACCGGGAAAAACAATGAGCAGTTCTTC
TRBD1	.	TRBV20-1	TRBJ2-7	CSARDGTGDPYEQYF	TGCAGTGCTAGAGATGGGACAGGGGACCCCTACGAGCAGTACTTC
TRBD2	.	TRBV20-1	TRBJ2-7	CSAREIAGGYEQYF	TGCAGTGCTAGAGAAATAGCGGGAGGTTACGAGCAGTACTTC
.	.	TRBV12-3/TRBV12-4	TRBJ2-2	CASSAAYTGELFF	TGTGCCAGCAGTGCCGCATACACCGGGGAGCTGTTTTTT
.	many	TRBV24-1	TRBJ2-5	CATSGSQETQYF	TGTGCCACCAGTGGCAGCCAAGAGACCCAGTACTTC
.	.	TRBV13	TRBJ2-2	CASSLAVINTGELFF	TGTGCCAGCAGCTTAGCCGTCATCAACACCGGGGAGCTGTTTTTT
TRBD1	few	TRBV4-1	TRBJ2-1	CASSQVLQGVTYYNEQFF	TGCGCCAGCAGCCAAGTCCTACAGGGGGTCACGTACTACAATGAGCAGTTCTTC
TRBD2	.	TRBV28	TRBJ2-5	CASSLRGKETQYF	TGTGCCAGCAGTTTGCGGGGGAAAGAGACCCAGTACTTC
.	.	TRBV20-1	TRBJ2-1	CSGGLAYNEQFF	TGCAGCGGGGGTTTGGCGTACAATGAGCAGTTCTTC
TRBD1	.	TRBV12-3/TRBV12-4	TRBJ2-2	CASSFTGAGELFF	TGTGCCAGCAGTTTCACAGGGGCCGGGGAGCTGTTTTTT
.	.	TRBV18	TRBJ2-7	CASSLDRWRQTYSYEQYF	TGTGCCAGCTCACTGGATAGGTGGAGACAGACTTACTCCTACGAGCAGTACTTC
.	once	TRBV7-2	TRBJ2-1	CASRGAGSYNEQFF	TGTGCCAGCAGGGGGGCAGGCTCCTACAATGAGCAGTTCTTC
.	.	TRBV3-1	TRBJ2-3	CASSQASGTDTQYF	TGTGCCAGCAGCCAAGCTAGCGGCACAGATACGCAGTATTTT
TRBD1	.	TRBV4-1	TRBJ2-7	CASSHRDRPPEQYF	TGCGCCAGCAGCCACCGGGACAGGCCCCCGGAGCAGTACTTC
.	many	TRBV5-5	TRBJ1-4	CASSLQGSSEKLFF	TGTGCCAGCAGCTTGCAGGGGTCGTCGGAAAAACTGTTTTTT
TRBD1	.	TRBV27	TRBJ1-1	CASSLGTGVTEAFF	TGTGCCAGCAGTTTAGGGACAGGGGTCACTGAAGCTTTCTTT
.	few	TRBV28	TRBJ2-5	CASSIYSGEGEETQYF	TGTGCCAGCAGCATTTACTCAGGGGAGGGAGAAGAGACCCAGTACTTC
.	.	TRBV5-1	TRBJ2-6	CASSSLTTSGANVLTF	TGCGCCAGCAGCTCCCTGACAACCTCTGGGGCCAACGTCCTGACTTTC
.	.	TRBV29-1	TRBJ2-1	CSVVPGLGNEQFF	TGCAGCGTTGTTCCAGGGCTTGGGAATGAGCAGTTCTTC
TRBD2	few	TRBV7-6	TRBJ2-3	CASSLEAGIPTDTQYF	TGTGCCAGCAGCTTAGAAGCGGGAATACCTACAGATACGCAGTATTTT
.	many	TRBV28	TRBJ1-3	CASSPRGEFGNTIYF	TGTGCCAGCAGTCCCCGGGGGGAATTTGGAAACACCATATATTTT
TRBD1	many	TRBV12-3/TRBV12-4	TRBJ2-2	CASRAGTENTGELFF	TGTGCCAGCAGGGCCGGGACAGAGAACACCGGGGAGCTGTTTTTT
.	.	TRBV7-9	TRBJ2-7	CASSDRQYEQYF	TGTGCCAGCAGCGACCGCCAGTACGAGCAGTACTTC
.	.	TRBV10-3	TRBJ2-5	CAISESQGKQETQYF	TGTGCCATCAGTGAAAGTCAGGGGAAGCAAGAGACCCAGTACTTC
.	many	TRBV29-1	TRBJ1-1	CSVALTVNTEAFF	TGCAGCGTTGCCCTTACAGTGAACACTGAAGCTTTCTTT
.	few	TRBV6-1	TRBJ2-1	CASSAALRGHRFF	TGTGCCAGCAGTGCAGCCCTAAGGGGCCACCGGTTCTTC
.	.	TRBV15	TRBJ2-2	CATSSGTGNTGELFF	TGTGCCACCAGCAGCGGGACGGGGAACACCGGGGAGCTGTTTTTT
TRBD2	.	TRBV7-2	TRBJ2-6	CASSLSLAGSSGANVLTF	TGTGCCAGCAGCTTATCCCTAGCGGGATCCTCTGGGGCCAACGTCCTGACTTTC
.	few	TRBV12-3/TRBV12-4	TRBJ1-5	CASRGTVNQPQHF	TGTGCCAGCAGGGGTACAGTTAATCAGCCCCAGCATTTT
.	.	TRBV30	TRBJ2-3	CAWTENSGGTDTQYF	TGTGCCTGGACCGAAAATAGCGGAGGCACAGATACGCAGTATTTT
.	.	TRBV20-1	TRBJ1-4	CSARYAGTANEKLFF	TGCAGTGCTAGATATGCAGGGACGGCTAATGAAAAACTGTTTTTT
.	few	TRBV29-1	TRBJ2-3	CSGAPERGDTQYF	TGCAGCGGCGCACCGGAGAGGGGGGATACGCAGTATTTT
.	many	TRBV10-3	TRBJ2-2	CAIRDTGRSTGELFF	TGTGCCATCAGAGATACAGGGCGGAGCACCGGGGAGCTGTTTTTT
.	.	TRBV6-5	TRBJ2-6	CASSSLGAGANVLTF	TGTGCCAGCAGTTCCCTGGGGGCGGGGGCCAACGTCCTGACTTTC
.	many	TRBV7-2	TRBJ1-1	CASSLRGVGRMNTEAFF	TGTGCCAGCAGTCTTAGGGGAGTCGGACGAATGAACACTGAAGCTTTCTTT
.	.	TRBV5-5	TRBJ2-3	CASRRRTRTDTQYF	TGTGCCAGCAGGCGCCGAACTAGGACAGATACGCAGTATTTT
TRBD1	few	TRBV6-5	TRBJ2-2	CASSYPSGTGVNTGELFF	TGTGCCAGCAGTTACCCCTCCGGGACAGGGGTGAACACCGGGGAGCTGTTTTTT
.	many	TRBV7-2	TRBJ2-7	CASSLGGTKAYEQYF	TGTGCCAGCAGCCTTGGTGGGACGAAGGCCTACGAGCAGTACTTC
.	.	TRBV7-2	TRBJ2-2	CASHETGTLNTGELFF	TGTGCCAGCCACGAAACCGGGACCTTGAACACCGGGGAGCTGTTTTTT
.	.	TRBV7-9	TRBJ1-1	CASSTGGAEAFF	TGTGCCAGCAGTACCGGGGGCGCCGAAGCTTTCTTT
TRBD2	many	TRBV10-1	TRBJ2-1	CARVAGEGNEQFF	TGCGCCAGAGTAGCGGGAGAAGGTAATGAGCAGTTCTTC
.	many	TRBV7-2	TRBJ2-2	CASSFQAPTGELFF	TGTGCCAGCAGCTTCCAGGCCCCCACCGGGGAGCTGTTTTTT
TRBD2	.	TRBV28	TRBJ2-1	CASSPRTSGMFYNEQFF	TGTGCCAGCAGCCCTAGGACTAGCGGGATGTTCTACAATGAGCAGTTCTTC
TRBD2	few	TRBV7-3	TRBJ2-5	CASSWSSGIEETQYF	TGTGCCAGCAGCTGGAGTAGCGGGATTGAAGAGACCCAGTACTTC
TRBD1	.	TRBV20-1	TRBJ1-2	CSARGQLSNGYTF	TGCAGTGCTAGGGGACAGCTTAGTAATGGCTACACCTTC
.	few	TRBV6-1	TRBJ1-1	CASRRTPNTEAFF	TGTGCCAGCAGACGTACACCGAACACTGAAGCTTTCTTT